The rows below give T cell receptor beta chains drawn from one sample of a study of blood T cell repertoires in COVID-19. Assay used: immunoSEQ multiplex PCR; TCRdb lists only in-frame clones, some missing. Of 300,000 or so clones listed, around 85% are singletons. The material sequenced was PBMCs or T cells enriched from blood (not recorded which). All receptors come from a woman between 40 and 55 years old with acute COVID-19. Both conserved end residues are part of each CDR3. A D gene is named only where the DNA matches it firmly. Some rows mark clone size as missing; the rest say once, few, many or name a class of expanded clone.

V gene,D gene,clone size,J gene,CDR3 DNA,CDR3 protein
TRBV7-9,TRBD2,-,TRBJ2-5,TGTGCCAGCATGCCTAGCGGGGGACAAGAGACCCAGTACTTC,CASMPSGGQETQYF
TRBV18,-,-,TRBJ2-2,TGTGCCAGCTCACCGATAGGGCGACAGATCAACACCGGGGAGCTGTTTTTT,CASSPIGRQINTGELFF
TRBV2,-,-,TRBJ1-1,TGTGCCAGCTCTTACACAGGTTCAGTCACTGAAGCTTTCTTT,CASSYTGSVTEAFF
TRBV14,-,-,TRBJ1-2,TGTGCCAGCAGCCAAGGACAGCACTATGGCTACACCTTC,CASSQGQHYGYTF
TRBV5-6,TRBD1,-,TRBJ1-5,TGTGCCAGCGAAGCTTGGGGACAGGGATATCAGCCCCAGCATTTT,CASEAWGQGYQPQHF
TRBV7-9,-,-,TRBJ1-2,TGTGCCAGCAGCTTAGCGACAGGTTGGGATGGCTACACCTTC,CASSLATGWDGYTF
TRBV7-2,TRBD1,-,TRBJ2-2,TGTGCCAGCAGCTTAGTACGGGACAGGGGGCAACACGGGGAGCTGTTTTTT,CASSLVRDRGQHGELFF
TRBV7-2,-,-,TRBJ1-5,TGTGCCAGCAGCTCCGACAGGAATCAGCCCCAGCATTTT,CASSSDRNQPQHF
TRBV28,-,-,TRBJ2-4,TGTGCCAGCAGCGAATCAGACAGGCTAGCCAAAAACATTCAGTACTTC,CASSESDRLAKNIQYF
TRBV7-2,TRBD1,few,TRBJ2-1,TGTGCCAGCACCGAGGGACAGAGCTCCTACAATGAGCAGTTCTTC,CASTEGQSSYNEQFF
TRBV28,-,-,TRBJ2-6,TGTGCCAGCATCGGCTCGGGGGTTCACTACTCTGGGGCCAACGTCCTGACTTTC,CASIGSGVHYSGANVLTF
TRBV7-3,-,-,TRBJ2-5,TGTGCCAGCAGCTTAACACAGCAAGAGACCCAGTACTTC,CASSLTQQETQYF
TRBV4-1,TRBD2,-,TRBJ2-7,TGCGCCAGCAGCCAAAATAGCGGGAGTAGTTACGAGCAGTACTTC,CASSQNSGSSYEQYF
TRBV19,-,few,TRBJ2-2,TGTGCCGCAGGGGCTATCACCGGGGAGCTGTTTTTT,CAAGAITGELFF
TRBV5-1,TRBD1,-,TRBJ2-5,TGCGCCAGCAGCCCCCGGACAGGGATTGAGGAGACCCAGTACTTC,CASSPRTGIEETQYF
TRBV10-3,TRBD2,few,TRBJ2-3,TGTGCCATCGGGACTAGCGGGAGCCCCACGGGGGATACGCAGTATTTT,CAIGTSGSPTGDTQYF
TRBV28,TRBD1,-,TRBJ1-6,TGTGCCAGCAGTTTAGTTCCGGGACAGGGAAGTGGGGGGATGAATTCACCCCTCCACTTT,CASSLVPGQGSGGMNSPLHF
TRBV20-1,TRBD1,-,TRBJ1-3,TGCAGTGCTAGTGACAGGGCCTCTGGAAACACCATATATTTT,CSASDRASGNTIYF
TRBV5-1,-,-,TRBJ1-1,TGCGCCAGCAGCTTGGACAGTTCGAACACTGAAGCTTTCTTT,CASSLDSSNTEAFF
TRBV5-4,-,-,TRBJ2-5,TGTGCCAGCAGCCTCGGGACACGAGGAGAGACCCAGTACTTC,CASSLGTRGETQYF
TRBV2,TRBD1,-,TRBJ1-4,TGTGCCAGCAATCAGGGGGAGAGCGAAAAACTGTTTTTT,CASNQGESEKLFF
TRBV4-2,TRBD2,-,TRBJ2-3,TGTGCCAGCAGCCGCCGACTAGCGGGGAACACAGATACGCAGTATTTT,CASSRRLAGNTDTQYF
TRBV5-1,TRBD2,-,TRBJ2-3,TGCGCCAGCAGCAAAAGCGGGGGGCATATAGATACGCAGTATTTT,CASSKSGGHIDTQYF
TRBV7-6,-,-,TRBJ1-2,TGTGCCAGCAGTCCCCAGGGGATGCATGGCTACACCTTC,CASSPQGMHGYTF
TRBV4-1,TRBD1,once,TRBJ1-2,TGCGCCAGCAGCCAAGGGCTTGGGACAGGACCGAACTATGGCTACACCTTC,CASSQGLGTGPNYGYTF
TRBV5-1,-,-,TRBJ1-1,TGCGCCAGCAGCTTGCAGTCTGCGGGGAACACTGAAGCTTTCTTT,CASSLQSAGNTEAFF
TRBV29-1,TRBD1,-,TRBJ1-2,TGCAGCGTTACAGACAGGGGAGGCTATGGCTACACCTTC,CSVTDRGGYGYTF
TRBV29-1,-,-,TRBJ2-3,TGCAGCGTTTTGAGTCTATCGTCCGCAGATACGCAGTATTTT,CSVLSLSSADTQYF
TRBV4-3,TRBD1,-,TRBJ2-2,TGCGCCAGCAGCCCCTCTCTAGGGACAGGGGGCGCGGGCACCGGGGAGCTGTTTTTT,CASSPSLGTGGAGTGELFF
TRBV28,-,-,TRBJ2-7,TGTGCCAGCAGTTCTTCTAAAGGGGGCTACGAGCAGTACTTC,CASSSSKGGYEQYF
TRBV19,-,few,TRBJ1-4,TGTGCCAGTACCGGAAGGGGAGGCGGTGAAAAACTGTTTTTT,CASTGRGGGEKLFF
TRBV3-1/TRBV3-2,-,once,TRBJ1-5,TGTGCCAGCAGCCAAGCTCCTTCTCAGCCCCAGCATTTT,CASSQAPSQPQHF
TRBV27,-,few,TRBJ1-5,TGTGCCAGCAGCCCGTCCGGAGGTTGGAATCAGCCCCAGCATTTT,CASSPSGGWNQPQHF
TRBV29-1,-,once,TRBJ1-2,TGCAGCGTTGACGGGAGCTCAACGGGCTACACCTTC,CSVDGSSTGYTF